One T cell receptor (beta chain) is described in this entry. Its antigen is currently not known. No quality values exist for individual bases; no much larger clone is one base distant. From its cysteine to its phenylalanine, the CDR3 spans 15 amino acids. Solely the CDR3 DNA is kept, with 45 bases framed from the first base. Unmatched junction bases come to 5, with V trimmed by 0 bases and J by 2 bases. Per the germline V gene, SGHTS is the CDR1 and YDEGEE is the CDR2. Amplification of TCR beta CDR3 regions was carried out from RNA transcripts. The first round of RT-PCR for the TCR CDR3 was performed with the HTBI primer set and the Qiagen OneStep RT-PCR kit. The libraries were constructed in a second round of multiplex PCR and then size-selected and purified. Paired-end sequencing of the libraries was performed with 100 bp reads on an Illumina HiSeq2000. In the original analysis: SOAPnuke was used to process the raw data, removing reads that contained adapters or uncalled bases, had a mean Phred below 15, or lacked an exact match to the constant primer or identifier. COPE v1.2.5 was used to merge the high-quality paired reads, and each unique nucleotide sequence was defined as a clonotype. MiTCR v1.1 was used to align clonotypes to the IMGT TRBV, TRBD and TRBJ reference segments. Only V-J combinations with frequency above 0.0001, covering 99.2% of repertoires, were analysed. A TCS score was defined as the ratio between F50 (clonal expansion) and ExV (chaos), using BLOSUM62-based TCRdist between CDR3 peptides within each V-J. Welch's t-statistics and random forest reduced 500 to 650 V-J features to about 13, which were used in a naive Bayes classifier (R e1071). The Morisita-Horn index was used to measure how similar the thyroid and blood repertoires were. TCRdb reprocessing: public reads trimmed at Q25 with fastp, clones called with MiXCR, in-frame beta chains kept. Identical CDR3 proteins give one entry, which carries the most common genes and DNA. TCRdb assigned the V and J calls; the authors' analysis was not used. The sample has about 98,000 distinct CDR3 sequences on record, 40% of them singletons. The ten largest make up about 10% of the sample.

These data are taken from a study of T cells in Graves' hyperthyroidism and ophthalmopathy (dated by TCRdb to the late 2010s). About the full investigation: To identify TCR V-J signatures that set the groups apart, the researchers used a discovery cohort of 95 to 100 patients, made up of roughly 45 with Graves' ophthalmopathy and some 56 with stable Graves' hyperthyroidism. In addition, the study compared T-cell repertoires in thyroid tissue and in blood from about six Graves' hyperthyroidism patients. For training and testing, the approximately 97 patients in the discovery cohort were randomly divided in a 7:3 ratio. Once sampling was done, hyperthyroidism patients were given methimazole at a starting dose of 30 mg daily, whereas ophthalmopathy patients were given high-dose intravenous methylprednisolone. Whether ophthalmopathy could be predicted prospectively was tested in an independent validation cohort made up of about 18 hyperthyroidism patients plus 17 patients who later progressed to ophthalmopathy. The paper describes TCR Vbeta CDR3 sequencing of 135 peripheral blood samples, made up of approximately 40 ophthalmopathy patients, 70 to 75 hyperthyroidism patients and roughly 17 progressor patients.

Stable Graves' hyperthyroidism was defined as no progression to ophthalmopathy during 18 months of follow-up. The hyperthyroidism patients were between 18 and 65 years old and newly diagnosed, with a disease duration of less than 2 months. The study excluded patients with uncontrolled infections, other autoimmune diseases, pregnancy or lactation. Diagnoses were based on clinical symptoms, serum thyroxine and TRAb, thyroid ultrasound and orbital computed tomography. Trizol reagent was used to extract total RNA, and RNA quality was then checked on an Agilent 2100 Bioanalyzer. General study outcomes and caveats: No statistical method was used to fix the sample size in advance, and group allocation was not hidden from the investigators. Most expanded thyroid clonotypes (frequency above 0.001) were also detected in blood, suggesting blood repertoires may reflect thyroid immune responses. Ophthalmopathy was separated from stable hyperthyroidism by a 13 V-J signature model, with approximately 89% sensitivity and roughly 81% specificity obtained in cross-validation and 80%/75% obtained in testing. During validation, the model predicted progression to ophthalmopathy a median of roughly 7.1 months ahead of onset, with just under 71% sensitivity and more than 72% specificity.

The rearrangement combines TRBV5-8 with TRBJ2-7; 7 of the junction bases match TRBD1. The clonotype was recovered from a woman aged 30 to 39 with Graves' hyperthyroidism. The sample was peripheral blood or thyroid tissue (not recorded which). The CDR3 protein: CASSLVRDSAYEQYF. The DNA is as follows: TGTGCCAGCAGCTTGGTTCGGGACAGTGCCTACGAGCAGTACTTC.